The 31 T cell receptor beta chains below come from one sample, sequenced in a study of beta chain features in type 1 diabetes. The investigators reverse transcribed all of the isolated RNA, so they sequenced expressed TCRB transcripts. The method was immunoSEQ multiplex PCR; TCRdb's version includes in-frame clones alone and lacks a portion of them. The repertoire holds 110,000 to 150,000 clones, with 6.9% as singletons. Sample: central memory CD4+ T cells from blood. The receptor set was obtained from a woman in her thirties in good health.

This rearrangement joins TRBV7-8 to TRBJ1-2, with D possibly being TRBD1 (6 bases). Trimming cost V 0 bases and J 4 bases, with 6 bases left between them. The CDR3 has 13 amino acids. Germline V lookup: CDR1 SGHVS, CDR2 FQNEAQ. The CDR3 DNA reads as TGTGCCAGCAGCTTAGCAGGGGGCTATGGCTACACCTTC. Translation: CASSLAGGYGYTF.

The chain joins TRBV11-2 to TRBJ2-1, with 14 bases identical to TRBD2. The length of the CDR3 is 16 residues. CDR1 is SGHAT and CDR2 is FQNNGV in the germline V gene. The J segment lost 8 bases and the V segment lost 5 bases, leaving 8 bases of the junction unmatched. This CDR3 is CASSVGLAGAVDEQFF. The CDR3 coding sequence is TGTGCCAGCAGCGTGGGACTAGCGGGAGCTGTAGATGAGCAGTTCTTC. The full variable domain, with the rest looked up from reference TRBV11-2 and TRBJ2-1, is EAGVAQSPRYKIIEKRQSVAFWCNPISGHATLYWYQQILGQGPKLLIQFQNNGVVDDSQLPKDRFSAERLKGVDSTLKIQPAKLEDSAVYLCASSVGLAGAVDEQFFGPGTRLTVL.

This chain connects TRBV7-8 to TRBJ1-2; D is undetermined. Looked up from germline, CDR1 is SGHVS and CDR2 is FQNEAQ. V lost 5 bases and J 3 bases, leaving 10 bases between the germline ends. The CDR3 sequence is 13 residues long. CDR3 sequence (DNA): TGTGCCAGCAGCGTTAACAGAGACTATGGCTACACCTTC. It encodes CASSVNRDYGYTF.

This clone came up a few times. The rearrangement links TRBV11-2 to TRBJ1-4; D uncertain. This CDR3 is 14 amino acids long. Germline CDR1 SGHAT, CDR2 FQNNGV. The V gene lost 1 base and the J gene lost 5 bases, with 8 bases spanning the gap. This chain's CDR3 is CASSLAHGNEKLFF. CDR3 bases: TGTGCCAGCAGCTTAGCCCACGGGAATGAAAAACTGTTTTTT.

This clone was detected only a few times. V and J are TRBV4-1 and TRBJ1-4, with 7 bases that match TRBD1. The length of the CDR3 is 15 residues. The ends lost 0 bases at V and 6 bases at J; junction bases unmatched: 4. Germline V gives CDR1 MGHRA, CDR2 YSYEKL. The CDR3 loop reads CASSQDDREDEKLFF. In DNA form, the CDR3 reads TGCGCCAGCAGCCAAGATGACAGGGAGGATGAAAAACTGTTTTTT.

This clone was detected many times. The chain recombines TRBV30 with TRBJ1-1; the D gene is possibly TRBD1 (5 bases). Germline V lookup: CDR1 GTSNPN, CDR2 SVGIG (reference sequence). With 0 bases removed from V and 11 bases from J, the gap between germline ends came to 10 bases. The CDR3 loop spans 11 amino acids. CDR3: CAWSVAGGAFF. CDR3 nucleotides: TGTGCCTGGAGTGTAGCCGGGGGTGCTTTCTTT. Full variable domain (rest looked up from reference TRBV30 and TRBJ1-1): SQTIHQWPATLVQPVGSPLSLECTVEGTSNPNLYWYRQAAGRGLQLLFYSVGIGQISSEVPQNLSASRPQDRQFILSSKKLLLSDSGFYLCAWSVAGGAFFGQGTRLTVV.

As DNA, the CDR3 is TGTGCCAGCAGCAGGCTAACCGAGACAGTAGTAAACTATGGCTACACCTTC. Translation gives CASSRLTETVVNYGYTF. This rearrangement joins TRBV21-1 to TRBJ1-2; the table's TRBD1 call for D was not verified on the DNA. TRBV21-1 is classified as a pseudogene. The length of the CDR3 is 17 residues.

In regard to this clone: Distinct nucleotide sequences in the sample also encode this CDR3. This CDR3 is CASSRTGVSYNEQFF. Here the CDR3 DNA reads TGTGCCAGCTCACGAACAGGGGTGTCCTACAATGAGCAGTTCTTC. This chain uses TRBV18 with TRBJ2-1, with 7 bases lining up with TRBD1. Germline CDR1 KGHSH, CDR2 LQKENI. CDR3 size: 15 residues. Unmatched junction bases numbered 4, after V lost 4 bases and J lost 1 base.

The V gene is TRBV7-2, the J gene TRBJ2-1, with D hard to call. This CDR3 contains 13 residues. With 5 bases removed from V and 10 bases from J, the gap between germline ends came to 15 bases. Germline-derived CDR1 and CDR2 are SGHTA and FQGNSA. Here the CDR3 reads CASSPEPSWEQFF. In nucleotides, the CDR3 is TGTGCCAGCAGCCCAGAGCCTAGTTGGGAGCAGTTCTTC. The variable domain in full, completed from reference TRBV7-2 and TRBJ2-1, reads GAGVSQSPSNKVTEKGKDVELRCDPISGHTALYWYRQSLGQGLEFLIYFQGNSAPDKSGLPSDRFSAERTGGSVSTLTIQRTQQEDSAVYLCASSPEPSWEQFFGPGTRLTVL.

The table lists this clone with a few counts. The chain couples TRBV30 to TRBJ2-1; 14 bases agree with TRBD2. CDR1 GTSNPN and CDR2 SVGIG come from the germline V gene (reference sequence). CDR3 length: 21 amino acids. V shed 1 base, J shed 6 bases, and the junction held 20 bases outside the gene matches. This CDR3 is CAWSAPTGLAGVERLRNEQFF. The DNA of the CDR3 is TGTGCCTGGAGTGCCCCCACGGGACTAGCGGGAGTCGAGCGACTACGCAATGAGCAGTTCTTC.

The chain has TRBV27 and TRBJ2-1; 7 bases fit TRBD2. The CDR3 is 15 amino acids. The V and J ends lost 5 bases and 2 bases, in that order; junction bases with no gene match: 6. CDR1 MNHEY and CDR2 SMNVEV come from the germline V gene (reference sequence). The CDR3 region has the DNA TGTGCCAGCAGTAGGGAGCGGGACGCCTACAATGAGCAGTTCTTC. It codes for CASSRERDAYNEQFF.

This clone came up a few times. The V and J genes are TRBV7-2 and TRBJ1-1, with a tentative D call TRBD1 (5 bases). Germline V gives CDR1 SGHTA, CDR2 FQGNSA. The CDR3 runs to 12 residues. Deletions cut 2 bases from V and 7 bases from J, with 8 bases between. DNA of the CDR3: TGTGCCAGCAGCTTATTAGGGGTTGAAGCTTTCTTT. Protein: CASSLLGVEAFF. The full variable domain, rest sourced from reference TRBV7-2 and TRBJ1-1, is GAGVSQSPSNKVTEKGKDVELRCDPISGHTALYWYRQSLGQGLEFLIYFQGNSAPDKSGLPSDRFSAERTGGSVSTLTIQRTQQEDSAVYLCASSLLGVEAFFGQGTRLTVV.

This clone was seen a few times. CDR3 bases: TGTGCCAGCAGCGTAGAACCCGGGAGGGCCTACGAGCAGTACTTC. Translated: CASSVEPGRAYEQYF. The chain couples TRBV9 to TRBJ2-7, with 8 positions matching TRBD2. The CDR3 extends over 15 amino acids. The germline gives CDR1 SGDLS, CDR2 YYNGEE. The junction had 4 bases not matched to a gene; V was cut back by 0 bases and J by 2 bases.

V usage is TRBV2 and J usage is TRBJ1-2; no definite D call. The CDR3 has 11 residues. With 3 bases removed from V and 5 bases from J, the gap between germline ends came to 4 bases. The germline gives CDR1 SNHLY, CDR2 FYNNEI. The CDR3: CASSDYYGYTF. The CDR3 nucleotides are TGTGCCAGCAGTGATTATTATGGCTACACCTTC.

This rearrangement joins TRBV5-1 to TRBJ1-4; 8 bases align to TRBD1. Germline V CDR1 and CDR2: SGHRS, YFSETQ. The CDR3 runs to 15 residues. V trimming: 4 bases; J trimming: 7 bases; junction bases outside the gene matches: 9. CDR3 DNA: TGCGCCAGCAGCGCAGGACAGGGTAGCCGTGAAAAACTGTTTTTT. Translation gives CASSAGQGSREKLFF.

In this sample, this clone turned up a few times. The J gene is TRBJ2-5, the V gene TRBV7-8; TRBD2 matches 13 bases. The CDR3 runs 17 residues. The germline CDR1 and CDR2 sequences are SGHVS and FQNEAQ. V shed 5 bases, J shed 5 bases, and the junction held 11 bases outside the gene matches. The CDR3: CASSPGLAGVGGETQYF. The CDR3 DNA sequence: TGTGCCAGCAGCCCAGGACTAGCGGGAGTCGGGGGGGAGACCCAGTACTTC.

There are a few counts of this clone. This chain joins TRBV4-3 and TRBJ2-3; D is ambiguous. V gave up 4 bases and J gave up 0 bases, with 11 bases separating them. The CDR3 has 15 residues. CDR1 is LGHNA, CDR2 YSLEER, per germline. As DNA, the CDR3 is TGCGCCAGCAGCCTAGGTCACAGTAGCACAGATACGCAGTATTTT. It yields the protein CASSLGHSSTDTQYF.

This clone turned up a few times. This rearrangement joins TRBV6-1 to TRBJ1-1; 7 bases fit TRBD1. V was pared by 6 bases and J by 1 base, with 8 bases of the junction left unmatched. The germline V gene encodes CDR1 MNHNS and CDR2 SASEGT. The length of the CDR3 is 15 residues. The CDR3 DNA reads TGTGCCAGCAGAAAGACCGGGACAGCGAACACTGAAGCTTTCTTT. This codes for CASRKTGTANTEAFF.

The chain is built from TRBV5-1 and TRBJ2-5; tentative D call: TRBD2 (6 bases). V was trimmed by 0 bases and J by 2 bases, leaving 8 bases between them. The length of the CDR3 is 14 residues. Germline V gene data show CDR1 as SGHRS and CDR2 as YFSETQ. The CDR3 sequence: CASSLAGEQETQYF. In DNA form, the CDR3 reads TGCGCCAGCAGCTTGGCGGGGGAACAAGAGACCCAGTACTTC. Drawing the rest from reference TRBV5-1 and TRBJ2-5, the complete variable domain is KAGVTQTPRYLIKTRGQQVTLSCSPISGHRSVSWYQQTPGQGLQFLFEYFSETQRNKGNFPGRFSGRQFSNSRSEMNVSTLELGDSALYLCASSLAGEQETQYFGPGTRLLVL.

The chain links TRBV6-5 to TRBJ2-3; possibly TRBD2 for D (6 bases). The germline V gene has CDR1 MNHEY and CDR2 SVGAGI. The germline V and J ends were trimmed by 0 bases and 0 bases, with 10 bases remaining between them. CDR3 length: 16 residues. CDR3 sequence reads: CASSYSGLPSTDTQYF. The CDR3 bases are TGTGCCAGCAGTTACTCGGGACTTCCCAGCACAGATACGCAGTATTTT.

This clone was detected only a few times. The chain has TRBV5-1 and TRBJ2-7, with 10 bases identical to TRBD2. V lost 8 bases to trimming and J lost 6 bases; unmatched junction nucleotides: 17. This CDR3 has 16 amino acids. Germline assignment: CDR1 SGHRS and CDR2 YFSETQ. CDR3: CASKGGIGSSGSEQYF. The CDR3 DNA reads as TGCGCCAGTAAGGGCGGCATCGGGTCTAGCGGGAGCGAGCAGTACTTC.

The chain has TRBV5-1 and TRBJ2-2, with D maybe TRBD2 (6 bases). V was shortened by 6 bases and J by 2 bases, with 11 bases between the two germline ends. The CDR3 is 14 amino acids. Germline V gene sequence: CDR1 SGHRS, CDR2 YFSETQ. CDR3: CASTMGGNTGELFF. Here the CDR3 DNA reads TGCGCCAGCACCATGGGAGGAAACACCGGGGAGCTGTTTTTT. Full variable domain (rest looked up from reference TRBV5-1 and TRBJ2-2): KAGVTQTPRYLIKTRGQQVTLSCSPISGHRSVSWYQQTPGQGLQFLFEYFSETQRNKGNFPGRFSGRQFSNSRSEMNVSTLELGDSALYLCASTMGGNTGELFFGEGSRLTVL.

This clone was observed many times. The rearrangement uses TRBV15 and TRBJ2-1; D possibly corresponds to TRBD2 (6 bases). From germline, CDR1 is LNHNV and CDR2 YYDKDF (reference sequence). This CDR3 is 15 amino acids long. With 1 base removed from V and 7 bases from J, the gap between germline ends came to 14 bases. CDR3 in DNA: TGTGCCACCAGCAGAGTGGGGGGAGTTCTTAATGAGCAGTTCTTC. Its protein product is CATSRVGGVLNEQFF.

The table lists this clone with a few counts. V and J are TRBV25-1 and TRBJ2-1; TRBD2 agrees at 9 bases. Per germline, CDR1 MGHDK and CDR2 SYGVNS. CDR3 length: 17 amino acids. The V and J ends lost 3 bases and 6 bases, in that order; junction bases with no gene match: 12. The CDR3 loop reads CASSDSPLAGIINEQFF. The DNA for the CDR3 is TGTGCCAGCAGTGATTCCCCACTAGCGGGCATAATCAATGAGCAGTTCTTC.

This clone came up a few times. The V and J genes are TRBV7-2 and TRBJ1-1; 7 nucleotides line up with TRBD1. The CDR3 loop spans 12 amino acids. V trimming: 2 bases; J trimming: 8 bases; junction bases outside the gene matches: 2. Germline-derived CDR1 and CDR2 are SGHTA and FQGNSA. The CDR3 DNA sequence: TGTGCCAGCAGCTTACTCAGGGGGGAAGCTTTCTTT. Amino acids: CASSLLRGEAFF.

This clone was counted ten times or more. The chain links TRBV4-1 to TRBJ2-6; TRBD2 might be the D (6 bases). Trimming took off 4 bases at V and 2 bases at J, with 15 bases between the two ends. The CDR3 spans 17 residues. Germline V gene data show CDR1 as MGHRA and CDR2 as YSYEKL. CDR3 sequence: CASSLSISGAGANVLTF. Written as DNA, the CDR3 is TGCGCCAGCAGCCTTTCGATTTCGGGGGCTGGGGCCAACGTCCTGACTTTC.

This clone was seen a handful of times. This chain joins TRBV4-3 and TRBJ2-3; D gene unclear. This CDR3 comprises 13 residues. Germline V gives CDR1 LGHNA, CDR2 YSLEER. Trimming removed 4 bases from V and 4 bases from J, with 9 bases in between. CDR3 sequence reads: CASSLIASDTQYF. CDR3 sequence (DNA): TGCGCCAGCAGCCTCATAGCATCAGATACGCAGTATTTT.

This sequence joins TRBV7-2 and TRBJ1-5, with 8 positions matching TRBD1. Unmatched junction bases numbered 8, after V lost 6 bases and J lost 1 base. CDR1 SGHTA and CDR2 FQGNSA come from the germline V gene. This CDR3 contains 16 residues. This CDR3 is CASSSQGARSNQPQHF. CDR3 sequence (DNA): TGTGCCAGCAGTTCTCAGGGGGCGAGGAGCAATCAGCCCCAGCATTTT.

This clone has just a few counts. The chain has TRBV5-1 and TRBJ1-1; 8 nucleotides line up with TRBD1. With 0 bases clipped from V and 2 bases from J, the junction kept 3 bases outside the gene matches. Germline CDR1 is SGHRS and CDR2 is YFSETQ. The CDR3 has 15 residues. The CDR3 coding sequence is TGCGCCAGCAGCTTGGCGACAGGGGTAAACACTGAAGCTTTCTTT. It is translated as CASSLATGVNTEAFF.

In this sample, this clone turned up a few times. Other DNA sequences within the sample encode an identical CDR3. The chain employs TRBV4-3 and TRBJ1-1; D unclear. Trimming took off 0 bases at V and 1 base at J, with 6 bases between the two ends. This CDR3 is built from 14 residues. CDR1 LGHNA and CDR2 YSLEER come from the germline V gene. The CDR3 is CASSQDLSNTEAFF. CDR3 in DNA: TGCGCCAGCAGCCAAGACCTCTCGAACACTGAAGCTTTCTTT.

The V call is TRBV2, the J call TRBJ2-2, with unresolved D. CDR3 length: 15 amino acids. Trimming took off 5 bases at V and 7 bases at J, with 17 bases between the two ends. The germline gives CDR1 SNHLY, CDR2 FYNNEI. The DNA for the CDR3 is TGTGCCAGCAGTTCCAGACCCGCCTCAGGCGGGGAGCTGTTTTTT. It encodes CASSSRPASGGELFF.